The 7 T cell receptor beta chains below all came from one sample that was sequenced in a study of OX40 agonist ivuxolimab in advanced cancers. Libraries were constructed by the immunoSEQ multiplex PCR assay. TCRdb limited this immuneACCESS table to in-frame rearrangements with V and J called. A share of clones is missing; checked studies link under half to unresolved V genes, and the rest is unexplained. In this sample the table shows approximately 50,000 clones, around four fifths of which occur a single time. The ten top clones hold 3.9% of the sample. Sample: CD4+ or CD8+ T cells sorted from blood, taken in a trial of the OX40 agonist ivuxolimab. Receptors originate from an adult with an advanced solid tumor such as melanoma, head and neck, liver or kidney cancer.

This chain uses TRBV11-3 with TRBJ2-3; TRBD2 might be the D (5 bases). This CDR3 is built from 14 residues. CDR1 is SGHNT and CDR2 is YENEEA in the germline V gene. V dropped 1 base and J dropped 7 bases, with 12 bases sitting between them. DNA for the CDR3: TGTGCCAGCAGCTTAGCTCCTAGCTCAAATACGCAGTATTTT. As protein: CASSLAPSSNTQYF.

The V call is TRBV5-6, the J call TRBJ1-5; a possible D gene is TRBD1 (5 bases). The CDR3 spans 15 residues. V was trimmed by 0 bases and J by 8 bases, leaving 15 bases between them. Germline loops: CDR1 SGHDT, CDR2 YYEEEE. The CDR3 sequence: CASSLGLGQVEPQHF. CDR3 nucleotide sequence: TGTGCCAGCAGCTTGGGGCTGGGGCAGGTCGAGCCCCAGCATTTT.

This clone appeared a single time. At one end the junction does not follow the germline gene, possibly because of a read error. The chain joins TRBV7-9 to TRBJ2-5; D perhaps matches TRBD1 (5 bases). In germline, CDR1 is SEHNR, CDR2 FQNEAQ (reference sequence). The CDR3 has 10 residues. CDR3 DNA: TGCTCGGCAGGGCAAGAGACCCAGTACTTC. Translating gives CSAGQETQYF.

This clone has more than one count but fewer than ten. The chain couples TRBV5-1 to TRBJ2-5, with 9 nucleotides matching TRBD1. CDR3 length: 16 amino acids. V gave up 4 bases and J gave up 3 bases; unmatched junction bases: 10. From germline, CDR1 is SGHRS and CDR2 YFSETQ. The CDR3 DNA reads TGCGCCAGCAGCCCATACACGGGACAGGGTAAAGAGACCCAGTACTTC. It specifies CASSPYTGQGKETQYF.

The rearrangement joins TRBV18 to TRBJ2-7; the D gene is possibly TRBD2 (6 bases). Germline-derived CDR1 and CDR2 are KGHSH and LQKENI. V lost 3 bases to trimming and J lost 1 base, with 13 bases between them. The CDR3 sequence is 15 residues long. CDR3 DNA sequence: TGTGCCAGCTCACCTCCGGGCGGGGCTTCCTACGAGCAGTACTTC. This codes for CASSPPGGASYEQYF.

This chain uses TRBV9 with TRBJ2-1; 14 bases align to TRBD2. The CDR3 consists of 16 residues. The V segment lost 2 bases and the J segment 8 bases; nucleotides outside the gene matches: 6. Germline V CDR1 and CDR2: SGDLS, YYNGEE. The CDR3 coding sequence is TGTGCCAGCAGCGTCAAGGGACTAGCGGGGGTCGATGAGCAGTTCTTC. It yields the protein CASSVKGLAGVDEQFF.

The count of this clone is one. The chain carries TRBV7-2 and TRBJ1-1; no clear D gene. Germline V gives CDR1 SGHTA, CDR2 FQGNSA. Trimming shortened V by 2 bases and J by 1 base, and 8 bases separated the two germline ends. The CDR3 contains 14 residues. The DNA for the CDR3 is TGTGCCAGCAGCTTACTGACGGCGAACACTGAAGCTTTCTTT. Translation: CASSLLTANTEAFF.